The clone carrying this TCR beta chain appeared a few times. Antigen unknown. The data derive from a study of T cells after yellow fever vaccination. Whole-study findings and limits: A weaker secondary response peaked on day 5, the primary on day 15.

TCRdb called the 5' RACE reads again in MiXCR, with one record for every CDR3 protein. The data contain 450,000 to 600,000 distinct CDR3 sequences, 17% of them seen just once; the ten biggest clones take up approximately 15%. The source is a young man who received the YFV17D yellow fever vaccine. Sequencing used PBMCs, obtained 5 to 6 days after the first yellow fever vaccination.

CDR3 nucleotide sequence: TGTGCCAGCAGCTTGATACAGGGGGACAATGAGCAGTTCTTC. This translates into CASSLIQGDNEQFF. The V and J genes are TRBV5-8 and TRBJ2-1; 8 bases map to TRBD1. The germline CDR1 and CDR2 sequences are SGHTS and YDEGEE. The length of the CDR3 is 14 residues. V shed 1 base and J 5 bases; nucleotides not matched to a gene: 2.